This TCR beta chain is drawn from a study of blood T cell repertoires in COVID-19. The wider study: Samples came from the United States, Italy and Spain, spanning acute and convalescent COVID-19.

Using immunoSEQ multiplex PCR, the repertoire was profiled, and TCRdb retains in-frame clones only, with some absent. The sample lists 250,000 to 350,000 clones, around 87% occurring once. Recovered status in Cohort 3 required two negative PCRs, clearance, or symptom resolution. CDR1 and CDR2 (germline): SGHAT, FQDESV (reference sequence). This CDR3 has 15 residues. Between the trimmed V and J ends, which lost 1 base and 15 bases, there was a span of 19 bases. The chain combines TRBV11-1 with TRBJ1-6, with D tentatively TRBD1 (6 bases). The sample was PBMCs or T cells enriched from blood (not recorded which). This sequence was found in a woman aged 25 to 39 who had recovered from COVID-19. CDR3 sequence: CASSLGRGPGQLLHF. DNA of the CDR3: TGTGCCAGCAGCTTAGGCAGGGGACCTGGCCAACTCCTCCACTTT.